The 16 T cell receptor beta chains below come from one sample, sequenced in a study of blood T cell repertoires in COVID-19. Using immunoSEQ multiplex PCR, the repertoire was profiled, and TCRdb retains in-frame clones only, with some absent. Of 50,000 to 60,000 clones listed, 83% are singletons. The material sequenced was peripheral blood. All receptors derive from a man between 40 and 49 years old with acute or convalescent COVID-19.

J is TRBJ1-6 and V is TRBV27; 11 positions match TRBD1. CDR3 length: 13 residues. J gave up 14 bases and V 5 bases, and 5 bases lay outside the gene matches. Germline V gene data show CDR1 as MNHEY and CDR2 as SMNVEV (reference sequence). The CDR3 sequence is CASSVGTGGSLHF. Written as DNA, the CDR3 is TGTGCCAGCAGTGTCGGGACAGGGGGTTCCCTCCACTTT.

V is TRBV7-9 and J is TRBJ2-1; 7 nucleotides match TRBD2. The CDR3 consists of 12 residues. J was trimmed by 5 bases and V by 5 bases; bases with no gene match: 0. CDR1 and CDR2 from the germline V gene are SEHNR and FQNEAQ (reference sequence). The CDR3 nucleotides read TGTGCCAGCAGCCGGGGGGACAATGAGCAGTTCTTC. Amino acid sequence: CASSRGDNEQFF.

The genes are TRBV4-2 and TRBJ2-3; D not resolved. Per the germline V gene, CDR1 is LGHNA and CDR2 is YNFKEQ. V lost 1 base to trimming and J lost 1 base, with 12 bases between them. This CDR3 contains 16 residues. The CDR3 DNA is TGTGCCAGCAGCCAAGGAAGTGGCGGAGGCACAGATACGCAGTATTTT. Translating it yields CASSQGSGGGTDTQYF.

The chain employs TRBV19 and TRBJ2-6; D possibly corresponds to TRBD1 (5 bases). V was cut by 11 bases and J by 3 bases, with 26 bases left in between. The CDR3 is 18 residues long. Germline assignment: CDR1 LNHDA and CDR2 SQIVND (reference sequence). The CDR3 here is CASKVKTGVPFGANVLTF. The CDR3 region has the DNA TGTGCCTCGAAAGTTAAAACAGGAGTCCCCTTTGGGGCCAACGTCCTGACTTTC.

The V and J genes are TRBV5-1 and TRBJ2-7, with D possibly TRBD1 on 6 matching bases. Trimming pared 0 bases from V and 6 bases from J, leaving 13 bases between. Per the germline V gene, CDR1 is SGHRS and CDR2 is YFSETQ. The CDR3 has 14 amino acids. As DNA, the CDR3 is TGCGCCAGCAGCTTGGGACGGACAGACTTCGAGCAGTACTTC. It translates to CASSLGRTDFEQYF.

The chain combines TRBV21-1 with TRBJ1-5; TRBD1, as called in the table, went unchecked against the DNA. TRBV21-1 is recorded as a pseudogene. CDR3 length: 12 amino acids. The CDR3 coding sequence is TGTGCCGGCGGGACAGATAATCAGCCCCAGCATTTT. Residues: CAGGTDNQPQHF.

The V gene is TRBV29-1, the J gene TRBJ2-2, with 7 bases matching TRBD1. The CDR3 has 14 residues. Germline V CDR1 and CDR2: SQVTM, ANQGSEA. V lost 3 bases, J lost 7 bases, and 8 bases stayed unmatched. The CDR3 coding sequence is TGCAGCGTTGAGGCTGAGGGGGCTATCGGGGAGCTGTTTTTT. It encodes CSVEAEGAIGELFF.

The CDR3 region is CATSDPGQGVFGGYTF. The DNA of the CDR3 is TGTGCCACCAGTGACCCGGGACAGGGGGTTTTTGGTGGCTACACCTTC. The rearrangement uses TRBV24-1 and TRBJ1-2; 11 nucleotides line up with TRBD1. The CDR3 runs to 16 residues. Germline V CDR1 and CDR2: KGHDR, SFDVKD. V trimming: 4 bases; J trimming: 7 bases; junction bases outside the gene matches: 10.

The genes are TRBV30 and TRBJ1-2; 8 nucleotides match TRBD1. Trimming took 2 bases from V and 8 from J; bases not matched to a gene: 4. CDR3 size: 12 residues. Germline-derived CDR1 and CDR2 are GTSNPN and SVGIG (reference sequence). The CDR3 is CAWSRQGRGYTF. The CDR3 DNA reads TGTGCCTGGAGTAGACAGGGGCGCGGCTACACCTTC.

This chain links TRBV12-3 or TRBV12-4 with TRBJ2-2, with D unclear. The CDR3 is made up of 12 amino acids. V lost 6 bases to trimming and J lost 7 bases, with 9 bases between them. The CDR3 protein is CASSRERGELFF. Written as DNA, the CDR3 is TGTGCCAGCAGCCGAGAACGCGGGGAGCTGTTTTTT.

The chain is built from TRBV2 and TRBJ2-5; 9 bases are a match to TRBD1. V was pared by 4 bases and J by 5 bases, with 5 bases of the junction left unmatched. The CDR3 consists of 14 residues. Germline values: CDR1 SNHLY, CDR2 FYNNEI. CDR3 in amino acids: CASSAQQGAETQYF. The CDR3 region has the DNA TGTGCCAGCAGTGCACAACAGGGGGCCGAGACCCAGTACTTC.

The chain joins TRBV6-2 or TRBV6-3 to TRBJ1-1; a possible D gene is TRBD1 (6 bases). Germline-derived CDR1 and CDR2 are MNHEY and SVGEGT. Trimming took off 4 bases at V and 7 bases at J, with 7 bases between the two ends. The CDR3 contains 11 residues. The CDR3 region has the DNA TGTGCCAGCAGTTTAGGGGGTGAAGCTTTCTTT. It encodes CASSLGGEAFF.

The chain has TRBV27 and TRBJ1-5, with D perhaps TRBD1 (6 bases). The V gene lost 3 bases and the J gene lost 5 bases, with 8 bases spanning the gap. The germline CDR1 and CDR2 sequences are MNHEY and SMNVEV (reference sequence). The CDR3 extends over 13 amino acids. The DNA of the CDR3 is TGTGCCAGCAGTTTGGCAGGGGATCAGCCCCAGCATTTT. Protein: CASSLAGDQPQHF.

V is TRBV7-2 and J is TRBJ2-4, with 11 bases fitting TRBD2. This CDR3 has 18 amino acids. The J segment lost 0 bases and the V segment lost 2 bases, leaving 6 bases of the junction unmatched. Germline V CDR1 and CDR2: SGHTA, FQGNSA. The CDR3, as DNA: TGTGCCAGCAGCTTAAAACTAGCGGGGGTTCTAGCCAAAAACATTCAGTACTTC. It encodes CASSLKLAGVLAKNIQYF. Supplemented by reference TRBV7-2 and TRBJ2-4, the full variable domain reads GAGVSQSPSNKVTEKGKDVELRCDPISGHTALYWYRQSLGQGLEFLIYFQGNSAPDKSGLPSDRFSAERTGGSVSTLTIQRTQQEDSAVYLCASSLKLAGVLAKNIQYFGAGTRLSVL.

The chain uses TRBV3-1 (or the pseudogene TRBV3-2) and TRBJ2-7; 8 bases map to TRBD2. The V segment lost 5 bases and the J segment 6 bases; nucleotides outside the gene matches: 6. This CDR3 comprises 13 residues. CDR1 is LGHDT and CDR2 is YNNKEL in the germline V gene (reference sequence). DNA of the CDR3: TGTGCCAGCAGCTTTAGCGGGACCCCCGAGCAGTACTTC. Its translation is CASSFSGTPEQYF.

The chain combines TRBV6-1 with TRBJ1-2; no clear D gene. The CDR3 is 18 amino acids. V was trimmed by 3 bases and J by 2 bases, leaving 22 bases between them. Germline lookup yields CDR1 MNHNS and CDR2 SASEGT. CDR3 amino acids: CASSERGGRLYTNYGYTF. CDR3 sequence (DNA): TGTGCCAGCAGTGAGCGGGGAGGCCGCTTATATACCAACTATGGCTACACCTTC.